What follows are 15 T cell receptor beta chains derived from one specimen sequenced in a study of blood T cell repertoires in COVID-19. The assay was immunoSEQ multiplex PCR, and TCRdb's table has in-frame clones only and misses some. The sample has about 220,000 clones; over 75% are singletons. The specimen was PBMCs or T cells enriched from blood (not recorded which). The receptors derive from a woman between 55 and 75 years old who had recovered from COVID-19.

This clone was seen a handful of times. The chain is built from TRBV19 and TRBJ2-6; the D gene is possibly TRBD2 (6 bases). The CDR3 consists of 13 residues. From germline, CDR1 is LNHDA and CDR2 SQIVND (reference sequence). V was shortened by 9 bases and J by 0 bases, with 6 bases between the two germline ends. The CDR3 bases are TGTGCCAGCGGGAGCTCTGGGGCCAACGTCCTGACTTTC. Amino acid sequence: CASGSSGANVLTF.

The chain is built from TRBV27 and TRBJ1-2, with a possible D match to TRBD1 (5 bases). Germline V gene data show CDR1 as MNHEY and CDR2 as SMNVEV (reference sequence). This CDR3 has 14 amino acids. Trimming cost V 5 bases and J 4 bases, with 14 bases left between them. The CDR3 DNA reads TGTGCCAGCAGTCTCGGGGGGGAGGCCTATGGCTACACCTTC. This translates into CASSLGGEAYGYTF.

The V call is TRBV9, the J call TRBJ2-7; a weak D match, TRBD2 (6 bases). There are 15 residues in the CDR3. Trimming took 4 bases from V and 2 from J, leaving 16 bases between them. From germline, CDR1 is SGDLS and CDR2 YYNGEE. CDR3 coding DNA: TGTGCCAGCAGCCAGGATGGGGCGGGACCCTACGAGCAGTACTTC. Translating gives CASSQDGAGPYEQYF.

The rearrangement joins TRBV20-1 to TRBJ1-6; maybe TRBD1 (6 bases). The germline V gene encodes CDR1 DFQATT and CDR2 SNEGSKA (reference sequence). V was shortened by 7 bases and J by 12 bases, with 13 bases between the two germline ends. The CDR3 consists of 11 residues. In nucleotides, the CDR3 is TGCAGTGTAAAGGGGGGGGGACCCCTCCACTTT. It translates to CSVKGGGPLHF.

This rearrangement joins TRBV4-1 to TRBJ2-7, with 9 bases fitting TRBD1. V shed 2 bases, J shed 4 bases, and the junction held 6 bases outside the gene matches. The CDR3 extends over 15 amino acids. Germline CDR1 and CDR2: MGHRA and YSYEKL. The CDR3 loop reads CASSQQTGGFYEQYF. For the CDR3, the DNA is TGCGCCAGCAGCCAACAGACAGGGGGATTTTACGAGCAGTACTTC.

As to this clone: One end of the junction varies from germline; a read error may be responsible. This sequence joins TRBV12-3 or TRBV12-4 and TRBJ2-1; possibly TRBD2 for D (5 bases). The CDR3 extends over 11 amino acids. This CDR3 reads CASSLSENGIF. In DNA form, the CDR3 reads TGTGCCAGCAGCCTTAGCGAAAATGGGATCTTC.

The chain joins TRBV7-2 to TRBJ2-6, with 8 bases aligning to TRBD1. The V gene's germline CDR1 is SGHTA and CDR2 FQGNSA. Trimming at V came to 4 bases and at J to 5 bases, leaving 7 bases not matched to a gene. The CDR3 has 16 residues. DNA of the CDR3: TGTGCCAGCAGCTCCAGGACAGGGTTAAGGGCCAACGTCCTGACTTTC. This codes for CASSSRTGLRANVLTF.

V is TRBV2 and J is TRBJ1-5; 7 nucleotides match TRBD1. CDR3 size: 15 residues. Germline CDR1 and CDR2: SNHLY and FYNNEI. The V and J ends lost 5 bases and 0 bases, in that order; junction bases with no gene match: 4. CDR3 nucleotide sequence: TGTGCCAGCAGTCTGGACAGGCCTAGCAATCAGCCCCAGCATTTT. Protein product: CASSLDRPSNQPQHF. Variable domain in full (rest from reference TRBV2 and TRBJ1-5): EPEVTQTPSHQVTQMGQEVILRCVPISNHLYFYWYRQILGQKVEFLVSFYNNEISEKSEIFDDQFSVERPDGSNFTLKIRSTKLEDSAMYFCASSLDRPSNQPQHFGDGTRLSIL.

This chain uses TRBV7-9 with TRBJ1-1; D call uncertain. V shed 1 base and J shed 3 bases, with 18 bases lying between them. This CDR3 has 17 residues. Germline V gives CDR1 SEHNR, CDR2 FQNEAQ (reference sequence). CDR3 sequence (DNA): TGTGCCAGCAGCTTAGGTGTGGCACAACTTGCGGACACTGAAGCTTTCTTT. It translates to CASSLGVAQLADTEAFF. The full variable domain, its missing parts supplied by reference TRBV7-9 and TRBJ1-1, is DTGVSQNPRHKITKRGQNVTFRCDPISEHNRLYWYRQTLGQGPEFLTYFQNEAQLEKSRLLSDRFSAERPKGSFSTLEIQRTEQGDSAMYLCASSLGVAQLADTEAFFGQGTRLTVV.

This clone was counted once. The CDR3 bases are TGTGCCAGCAGCCGAGATTCTAGCGGGAGATATGTCACAGATACGCAGTATTTT. The encoded protein is CASSRDSSGRYVTDTQYF. This chain connects TRBV13 to TRBJ2-3, with 10 bases that match TRBD2. V gave up 5 bases and J gave up 2 bases; unmatched junction bases: 13. Germline loops: CDR1 PRHDT, CDR2 FYEKMQ (reference sequence). CDR3 size: 18 residues. Full variable domain (missing parts from reference TRBV13 and TRBJ2-3): AAGVIQSPRHLIKEKRETATLKCYPIPRHDTVYWYQQGPGQDPQFLISFYEKMQSDKGSIPDRFSAQQFSDYHSELNMSSLELGDSALYFCASSRDSSGRYVTDTQYFGPGTRLTVL.

This clone has ten or more counts. The chain carries TRBV5-1 and TRBJ2-1, with a tentative D call TRBD2 (7 bases). V gave up 1 base and J gave up 4 bases, with 18 bases separating them. The CDR3 has 17 amino acids. CDR1 and CDR2 (germline): SGHRS, YFSETQ. The CDR3 is CASSLRGGLSAYNEQFF. The CDR3 coding sequence is TGCGCCAGCAGCTTGAGGGGGGGCCTATCGGCTTACAATGAGCAGTTCTTC.

CDR3 coding DNA: TGTGCCAGCAGTGAAGCGGGGGGGCGTGTAGATACGCAGTATTTT. Amino acid sequence: CASSEAGGRVDTQYF. The V and J genes are TRBV2 and TRBJ2-3, with a weak D call TRBD2 (7 bases). The V end was cut by 0 bases, the J end by 5 bases, with 12 bases between. The CDR3 has 15 residues. Germline CDR1 SNHLY, CDR2 FYNNEI.

The V gene is TRBV1, the J gene TRBJ2-3; TRBD2, the table's D call, was not compared with the DNA. TRBV1 is listed as a pseudogene. The CDR3 consists of 19 residues. The CDR3 DNA follows: TGCACCAGCAGCCAAGATCTGCCTAGCGGCACAGCTAGCACAGATACGCAGTATTTT. Its translation is CTSSQDLPSGTASTDTQYF.

The chain couples TRBV6-5 to TRBJ2-7; TRBD2 aligns across 11 bases. The CDR3 length is 14 residues. CDR1 is MNHEY, CDR2 SVGAGI, per germline. Trimming removed 8 bases from V and 1 base from J; junction bases left unmatched: 4. For the CDR3, the DNA is TGTGCCAGCCTACTAGCGGGAGCTTCCTACGAGCAGTACTTC. Encoded protein: CASLLAGASYEQYF.

The rearrangement joins TRBV19 to TRBJ1-5; D perhaps matches TRBD1 (5 bases). Trimming stripped 5 bases from V and 0 bases from J, with 11 bases between. Looked up from germline, CDR1 is LNHDA and CDR2 is SQIVND (reference sequence). There are 15 residues in the CDR3. The CDR3 here is CASSWGLDSNQPQHF. CDR3 nucleotide sequence: TGTGCCAGTAGTTGGGGCTTGGATAGCAATCAGCCCCAGCATTTT.